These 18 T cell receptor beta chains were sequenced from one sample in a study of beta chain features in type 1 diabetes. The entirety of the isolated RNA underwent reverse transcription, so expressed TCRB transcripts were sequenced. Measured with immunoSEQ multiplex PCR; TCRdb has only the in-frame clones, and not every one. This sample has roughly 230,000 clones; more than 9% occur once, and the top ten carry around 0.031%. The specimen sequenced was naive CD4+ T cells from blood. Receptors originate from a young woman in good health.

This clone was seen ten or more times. The CDR3 region is CASSSDSYSNQPQHF. As DNA, the CDR3 is TGTGCCAGCAGCTCCGACAGTTATAGCAATCAGCCCCAGCATTTT. The chain has TRBV7-9 and TRBJ1-5; D possibly corresponds to TRBD1 (5 bases). Germline V gene sequence: CDR1 SEHNR, CDR2 FQNEAQ (reference sequence). The CDR3 runs 15 residues. The germline V and J ends were trimmed by 4 bases and 0 bases, with 10 bases remaining between them.

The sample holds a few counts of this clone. CDR3 in DNA: TGCGCCAGCAGCTTGGGGACTCTGAGCTCCTACAATGAGCAGTTCTTC. Amino acids: CASSLGTLSSYNEQFF. The chain combines TRBV5-1 with TRBJ2-1; the D gene is possibly TRBD2 (5 bases). This CDR3 contains 16 residues. CDR1 SGHRS and CDR2 YFSETQ come from the germline V gene. The V end lost 0 bases, the J end lost 0 bases, and 10 bases lay between the germline ends.

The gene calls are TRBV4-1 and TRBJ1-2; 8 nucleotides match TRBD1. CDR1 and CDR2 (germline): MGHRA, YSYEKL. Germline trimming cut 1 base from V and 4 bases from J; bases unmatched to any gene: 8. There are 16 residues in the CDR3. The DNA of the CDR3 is TGCGCCAGCAGCCAAGGCACAGGGGGGCTTGGCTATGGCTACACCTTC. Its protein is CASSQGTGGLGYGYTF.

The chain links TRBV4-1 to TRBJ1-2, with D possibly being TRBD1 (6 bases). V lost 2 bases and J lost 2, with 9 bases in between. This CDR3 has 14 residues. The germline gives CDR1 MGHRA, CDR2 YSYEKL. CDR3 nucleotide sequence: TGCGCCAGCAGCCAACTACAGGGAAACTATGGCTACACCTTC. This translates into CASSQLQGNYGYTF.

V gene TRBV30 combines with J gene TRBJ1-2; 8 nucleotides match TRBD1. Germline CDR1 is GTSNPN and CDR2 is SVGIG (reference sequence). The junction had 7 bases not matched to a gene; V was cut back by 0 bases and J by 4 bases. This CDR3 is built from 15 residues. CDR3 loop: CAWSVLDRVGYGYTF. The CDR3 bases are TGTGCCTGGAGTGTACTGGACAGGGTCGGCTATGGCTACACCTTC.

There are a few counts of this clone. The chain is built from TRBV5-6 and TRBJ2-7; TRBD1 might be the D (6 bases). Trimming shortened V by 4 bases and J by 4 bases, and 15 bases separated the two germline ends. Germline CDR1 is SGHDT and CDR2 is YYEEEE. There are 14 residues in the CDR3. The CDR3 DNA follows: TGTGCCAGCAGCATAGGACAGAACCATTACGAGCAGTACTTC. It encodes CASSIGQNHYEQYF. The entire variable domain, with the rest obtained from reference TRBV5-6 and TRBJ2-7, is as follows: DAGVTQSPTHLIKTRGQQVTLRCSPKSGHDTVSWYQQALGQGPQFIFQYYEEEERQRGNFPDRFSGHQFPNYSSELNVNALLLGDSALYLCASSIGQNHYEQYFGPGTRLTVT.

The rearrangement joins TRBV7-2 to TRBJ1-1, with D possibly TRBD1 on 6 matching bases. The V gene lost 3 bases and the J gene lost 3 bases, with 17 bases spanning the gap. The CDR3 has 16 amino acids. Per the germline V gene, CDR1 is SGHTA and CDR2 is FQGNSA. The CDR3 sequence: CASSFPGRGADTEAFF. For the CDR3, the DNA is TGTGCCAGCAGCTTCCCAGGGAGGGGGGCGGACACTGAAGCTTTCTTT.

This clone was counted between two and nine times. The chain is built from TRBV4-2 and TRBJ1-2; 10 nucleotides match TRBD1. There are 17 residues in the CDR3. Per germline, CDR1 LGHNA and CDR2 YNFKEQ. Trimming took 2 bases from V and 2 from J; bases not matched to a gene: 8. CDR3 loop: CASSQQTGQGRNYGYTF. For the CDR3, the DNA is TGTGCCAGCAGCCAACAAACGGGACAGGGGAGAAACTATGGCTACACCTTC.

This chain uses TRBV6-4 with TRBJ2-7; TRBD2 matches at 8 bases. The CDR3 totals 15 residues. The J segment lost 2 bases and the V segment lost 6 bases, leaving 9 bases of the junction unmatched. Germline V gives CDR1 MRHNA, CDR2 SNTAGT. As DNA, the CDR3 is TGTGCCAGCAGCCCATCAGCGGGAGCCCCCTACGAGCAGTACTTC. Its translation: CASSPSAGAPYEQYF.

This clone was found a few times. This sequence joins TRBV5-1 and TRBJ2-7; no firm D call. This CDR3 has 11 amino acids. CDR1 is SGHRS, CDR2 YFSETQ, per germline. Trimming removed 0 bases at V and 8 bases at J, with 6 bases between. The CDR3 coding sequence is TGCGCCAGCAGCTTGGAAGCACAGCAGTACTTC. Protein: CASSLEAQQYF.

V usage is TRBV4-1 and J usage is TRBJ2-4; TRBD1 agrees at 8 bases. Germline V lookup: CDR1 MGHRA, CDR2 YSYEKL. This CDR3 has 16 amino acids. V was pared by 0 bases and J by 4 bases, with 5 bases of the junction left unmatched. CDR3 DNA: TGCGCCAGCAGCCAAGATCCGACAGGGGCAAAAAACATTCAGTACTTC. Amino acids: CASSQDPTGAKNIQYF.

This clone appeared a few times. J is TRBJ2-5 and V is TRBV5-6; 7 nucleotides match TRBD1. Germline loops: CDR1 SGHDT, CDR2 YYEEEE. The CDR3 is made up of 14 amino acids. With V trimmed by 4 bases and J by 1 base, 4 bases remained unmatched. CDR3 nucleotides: TGTGCCAGCAGCCCGACAGGGAGCCAAGAGACCCAGTACTTC. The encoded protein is CASSPTGSQETQYF.

The CDR3 protein is CASSRPGLAEGVGNTQYF. As DNA, the CDR3 is TGTGCCAGCAGCCGACCCGGGCTAGCGGAGGGGGTAGGGAATACGCAGTATTTT. The chain recombines TRBV5-4 with TRBJ2-3; maybe TRBD2 (7 bases). Germline CDR1 is SGHNT and CDR2 is YYREEE (reference sequence). V gave up 4 bases and J gave up 7 bases, with 28 bases separating them. This CDR3 comprises 18 residues.

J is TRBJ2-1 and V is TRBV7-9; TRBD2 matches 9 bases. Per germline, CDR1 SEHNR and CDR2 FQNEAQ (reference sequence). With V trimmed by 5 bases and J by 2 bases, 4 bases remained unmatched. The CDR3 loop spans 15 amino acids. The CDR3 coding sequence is TGTGCCAGCAGCCCAGGACTAGCGACCTACAATGAGCAGTTCTTC. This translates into CASSPGLATYNEQFF.

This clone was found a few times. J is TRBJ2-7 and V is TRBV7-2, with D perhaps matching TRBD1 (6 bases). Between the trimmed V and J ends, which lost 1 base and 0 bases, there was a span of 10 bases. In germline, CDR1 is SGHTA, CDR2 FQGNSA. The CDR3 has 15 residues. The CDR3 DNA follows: TGTGCCAGCAGCTTAGTTGGGGACATCTCCTACGAGCAGTACTTC. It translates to CASSLVGDISYEQYF.

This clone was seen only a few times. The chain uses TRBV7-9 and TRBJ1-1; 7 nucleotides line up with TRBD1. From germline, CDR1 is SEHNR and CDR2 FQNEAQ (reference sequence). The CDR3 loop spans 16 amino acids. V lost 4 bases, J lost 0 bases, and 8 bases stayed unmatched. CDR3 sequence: CASSSRQGTMNTEAFF. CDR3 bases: TGTGCCAGCAGCTCAAGACAGGGTACCATGAACACTGAAGCTTTCTTT. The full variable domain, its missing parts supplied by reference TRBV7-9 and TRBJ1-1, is DTGVSQNPRHKITKRGQNVTFRCDPISEHNRLYWYRQTLGQGPEFLTYFQNEAQLEKSRLLSDRFSAERPKGSFSTLEIQRTEQGDSAMYLCASSSRQGTMNTEAFFGQGTRLTVV.

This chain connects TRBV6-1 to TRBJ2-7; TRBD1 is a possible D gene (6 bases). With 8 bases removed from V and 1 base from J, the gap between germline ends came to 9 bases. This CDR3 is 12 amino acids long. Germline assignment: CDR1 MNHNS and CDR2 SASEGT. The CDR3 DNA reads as TGTGCCAGCTCAACAGGGTCCTACGAGCAGTACTTC. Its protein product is CASSTGSYEQYF.

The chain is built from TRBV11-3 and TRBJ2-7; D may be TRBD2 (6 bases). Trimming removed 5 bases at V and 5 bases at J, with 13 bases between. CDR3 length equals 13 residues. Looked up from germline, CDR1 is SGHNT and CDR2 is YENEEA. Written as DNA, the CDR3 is TGTGCCAGCAGCCTAAGGGGACTCGACGAGCAGTACTTC. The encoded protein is CASSLRGLDEQYF.